Below are 28 T cell receptor beta chains sequenced from a single sample in a study of blood T cell repertoires in COVID-19. Assay used: immunoSEQ multiplex PCR; TCRdb lists only in-frame clones, some missing. The data show about 97,000 clones, with roughly 87% seen just once and approximately 2% held by the top ten. Material: peripheral blood. Every receptor here comes from a man aged 50 to 60 with active COVID-19.

V is TRBV5-6 and J is TRBJ2-3, with 8 positions matching TRBD2. V shed 2 bases, J shed 6 bases, and the junction held 5 bases outside the gene matches. The CDR3 is made up of 14 amino acids. Germline V gene sequence: CDR1 SGHDT, CDR2 YYEEEE. CDR3 bases: TGTGCCAGCAGCTTCGGACAGCGGGGGGATACGCAGTATTTT. This encodes CASSFGQRGDTQYF.

V gene TRBV12-5 combines with J gene TRBJ2-1, with 9 bases lining up with TRBD1. This CDR3 is built from 16 residues. Germline V gene sequence: CDR1 LGHNT, CDR2 FRNRAP. The J segment lost 4 bases and the V segment lost 0 bases, leaving 4 bases of the junction unmatched. This CDR3 is CASGLVRDRDYNEQFF. The DNA for the CDR3 is TGTGCTAGTGGTTTGGTACGGGACAGGGATTACAATGAGCAGTTCTTC.

This CDR3 reads CASSSPSGAFF. Here the CDR3 DNA reads TGTGCCAGCAGCTCTCCATCAGGAGCTTTCTTT. V usage is TRBV5-6 and J usage is TRBJ1-1; D gene unclear. V gave up 3 bases and J gave up 10 bases, with 10 bases separating them. The CDR3 is made up of 11 amino acids. The germline V gene has CDR1 SGHDT and CDR2 YYEEEE.

The V call is TRBV19, the J call TRBJ1-4; D may be TRBD1 (5 bases). The CDR3 has 15 residues. CDR1 is LNHDA and CDR2 is SQIVND in the germline V gene (reference sequence). Trimming removed 6 bases at V and 4 bases at J, with 15 bases between. CDR3 amino acids: CASRWLYGGNEKLFF. Written as DNA, the CDR3 is TGTGCCAGTAGGTGGCTCTACGGGGGTAATGAAAAACTGTTTTTT.

In DNA, the CDR3 is TGTGCCAGCTTAAAGACAGGGATGGACTATGGCTACACCTTC. Its translation is CASLKTGMDYGYTF. The chain joins TRBV25-1 to TRBJ1-2, with TRBD1 matching 7 bases. Germline CDR1 reads MGHDK; CDR2 reads SYGVNS. J was trimmed by 3 bases and V by 8 bases; bases with no gene match: 9. The CDR3 runs 14 residues.

V is TRBV7-3 and J is TRBJ2-1; 8 bases match TRBD2. V gave up 0 bases and J gave up 8 bases; unmatched junction bases: 6. This CDR3 has 15 amino acids. Germline assignment: CDR1 SGHTA and CDR2 FQGTGA. CDR3: CASSLTGTRRDEQFF. CDR3 nucleotides: TGTGCCAGCAGCTTAACTGGGACTAGACGGGATGAGCAGTTCTTC.

The chain joins TRBV14 to TRBJ1-2; TRBD1 matches at 9 bases. Trimming at V came to 1 base and at J to 6 bases, leaving 12 bases not matched to a gene. The CDR3 covers 17 residues. Per germline, CDR1 SGHDN and CDR2 FVKESK. CDR3 in amino acids: CASSQAGWRTGGNGYTF. In nucleotides, the CDR3 is TGTGCCAGCAGCCAAGCTGGGTGGAGAACAGGGGGCAATGGCTACACCTTC.

This clone has a single count. V usage is TRBV5-4 and J usage is TRBJ1-4; 8 bases are a match to TRBD1. The CDR3 has 14 amino acids. Trimming removed 4 bases from V and 7 bases from J; junction bases left unmatched: 6. Germline V gene lookup returns CDR1 SGHNT and CDR2 YYREEE (reference sequence). Written as DNA, the CDR3 is TGTGCCAGCAGCCTATCACAGGGGGGTGAAAAACTGTTTTTT. The encoded protein is CASSLSQGGEKLFF.

This chain joins TRBV7-9 and TRBJ2-5; the D gene is possibly TRBD2 (6 bases). The CDR3 covers 15 residues. Trimming shortened V by 1 base and J by 2 bases, and 11 bases separated the two germline ends. Germline V gives CDR1 SEHNR, CDR2 FQNEAQ (reference sequence). The CDR3 reads CASSLGGSGQETQYF. The CDR3 bases are TGTGCCAGCAGCTTAGGGGGCAGCGGGCAAGAGACCCAGTACTTC.

CDR3: CASSQPGTGGEKLFF. The CDR3 region has the DNA TGTGCCAGCAGCCAACCCGGGACAGGGGGGGAAAAACTGTTTTTT. This rearrangement joins TRBV3-1 (or the pseudogene TRBV3-2) to TRBJ1-4; TRBD1 aligns across 11 bases. Losses at the gene ends were 2 bases for V and 8 bases for J; bases not matched to a gene: 4. The germline CDR1 and CDR2 sequences are LGHDT and YNNKEL (reference sequence). The CDR3 is 15 residues long.

CDR3 DNA sequence: TGTGCCAGCAGCTGGAGGGACGGCACAGATACGCAGTATTTT. Its protein is CASSWRDGTDTQYF. The V and J genes are TRBV7-2 and TRBJ2-3; a weak D match, TRBD2 (6 bases). V lost 4 bases and J lost 1, with 9 bases in between. In germline, CDR1 is SGHTA, CDR2 FQGNSA. The CDR3 sequence is 14 residues long. Combining the CDR3 with reference TRBV7-2 and TRBJ2-3 gives the whole variable domain GAGVSQSPSNKVTEKGKDVELRCDPISGHTALYWYRQSLGQGLEFLIYFQGNSAPDKSGLPSDRFSAERTGGSVSTLTIQRTQQEDSAVYLCASSWRDGTDTQYFGPGTRLTVL.

The rearrangement uses TRBV18 and TRBJ1-1; D is ambiguous. The CDR3 has 14 amino acids. Germline V lookup: CDR1 KGHSH, CDR2 LQKENI. V dropped 4 bases and J dropped 0 bases, with 9 bases sitting between them. CDR3 coding DNA: TGTGCCAGCTCACTTCAGACTATGAACACTGAAGCTTTCTTT. Amino acids: CASSLQTMNTEAFF.

The rearrangement uses TRBV5-6 and TRBJ1-2; D remains ambiguous. Deletions cut 5 bases from V and 5 bases from J, with 4 bases between. This CDR3 comprises 10 residues. CDR1 SGHDT and CDR2 YYEEEE come from the germline V gene. The CDR3 reads CASRSYGYTF. The CDR3 DNA sequence: TGTGCCAGCAGATCTTATGGCTACACCTTC.

V and J are TRBV5-5 and TRBJ1-5; no reliable D call. The germline V gene has CDR1 SGHKS and CDR2 YYEKEE (reference sequence). Trimming removed 2 bases at V and 7 bases at J, with 10 bases between. This CDR3 is 13 amino acids long. The CDR3 spells CASSFQSGQPQHF. CDR3 bases: TGTGCCAGCAGCTTCCAGTCCGGGCAGCCCCAGCATTTT. Full variable domain (rest looked up from reference TRBV5-5 and TRBJ1-5): DAGVTQSPTHLIKTRGQQVTLRCSPISGHKSVSWYQQVLGQGPQFIFQYYEKEERGRGNFPDRFSARQFPNYSSELNVNALLLGDSALYLCASSFQSGQPQHFGDGTRLSIL.

This clone has just one count. The rearrangement links TRBV4-2 to TRBJ2-1; 8 bases are shared with TRBD1. Germline V gives CDR1 LGHNA, CDR2 YNFKEQ. This CDR3 region has 16 residues. Losses at the gene ends were 0 bases for V and 7 bases for J; bases not matched to a gene: 8. The CDR3 loop is CASSQDWRTGRNEQFF. As DNA, the CDR3 is TGTGCCAGCAGCCAAGATTGGCGGACAGGGAGGAATGAGCAGTTCTTC.

This chain joins TRBV4-1 and TRBJ2-4, with D possibly being TRBD2 (5 bases). This CDR3 contains 14 residues. V lost 0 bases and J 11 bases, leaving 14 bases between the germline ends. Germline CDR1 and CDR2: MGHRA and YSYEKL. The CDR3: CASSQDRLAGVQYF. CDR3 nucleotide sequence: TGCGCCAGCAGCCAAGATCGTCTCGCGGGCGTTCAGTACTTC.

V and J are TRBV19 and TRBJ1-2; 10 bases are a match to TRBD1. The germline gives CDR1 LNHDA, CDR2 SQIVND (reference sequence). The V segment lost 7 bases and the J segment 7 bases; nucleotides outside the gene matches: 15. The length of the CDR3 is 16 residues. For the CDR3, the DNA is TGTGCCAGTACTACCCGGACCGGGACAGGGGTCGGTGGCTACACCTTC. Translating it yields CASTTRTGTGVGGYTF.

This clone was detected once. This chain connects TRBV2 to TRBJ1-3, with TRBD1 matching 9 bases. The germline V gene encodes CDR1 SNHLY and CDR2 FYNNEI. The junction had 1 base not matched to a gene; V was cut back by 8 bases and J by 2 bases. This CDR3 has 13 amino acids. In DNA form, the CDR3 reads TGTGCCAGCCGGGACAGGGCTGGAAACACCATATATTTT. It yields the protein CASRDRAGNTIYF.

The chain recombines TRBV19 with TRBJ2-2, with D possibly TRBD2 on 7 matching bases. With 10 bases removed from V and 4 bases from J, the gap between germline ends came to 16 bases. Germline V CDR1 and CDR2: LNHDA, SQIVND (reference sequence). There are 14 residues in the CDR3. CDR3 nucleotide sequence: TGTGCCACCAGACCTAGGGGGGGCACCGGGGAGCTGTTTTTT. Encoded protein: CATRPRGGTGELFF. The variable domain in full, with the rest retrieved from reference TRBV19 and TRBJ2-2, is DGGITQSPKYLFRKEGQNVTLSCEQNLNHDAMYWYRQDPGQGLRLIYYSQIVNDFQKGDIAEGYSVSREKKESFPLTVTSAQKNPTAFYLCATRPRGGTGELFFGEGSRLTVL.

This rearrangement joins TRBV7-8 to TRBJ2-1, with D perhaps TRBD2 (6 bases). V was clipped by 5 bases and J by 0 bases, with 20 bases between them. Germline V gene data show CDR1 as SGHVS and CDR2 as FQNEAQ. This CDR3 has 18 residues. The CDR3 region is CASSRGRGRPSSYNEQFF. In DNA, the CDR3 is TGTGCCAGCAGCCGAGGGCGGGGCAGGCCCAGCTCCTACAATGAGCAGTTCTTC.

V usage is TRBV7-9 and J usage is TRBJ1-5; D unresolved. This CDR3 has 13 amino acids. CDR1 is SEHNR and CDR2 is FQNEAQ in the germline V gene (reference sequence). V was pared by 2 bases and J by 5 bases, with 7 bases between. The CDR3 region is CASSLLSDQPQHF. CDR3 nucleotide sequence: TGTGCCAGCAGCTTATTGTCAGATCAGCCCCAGCATTTT.

The chain employs TRBV27 and TRBJ2-3; D gene uncertain. CDR3 size: 13 residues. From germline, CDR1 is MNHEY and CDR2 SMNVEV (reference sequence). Trimming took 7 bases from V and 0 from J, leaving 8 bases between them. The CDR3 spells CASKRSSTDTQYF. CDR3 coding DNA: TGTGCCAGCAAAAGGAGTAGCACAGATACGCAGTATTTT.

V is TRBV5-1 and J is TRBJ2-7; D is perhaps TRBD1 (6 bases). V dropped 0 bases and J dropped 6 bases, with 13 bases sitting between them. The CDR3 runs 14 residues. Per the germline V gene, CDR1 is SGHRS and CDR2 is YFSETQ. CDR3 protein: CASSLEQGRGEQYF. CDR3 bases: TGCGCCAGCAGCTTGGAGCAGGGGCGTGGCGAGCAGTACTTC.

The J gene is TRBJ2-4, the V gene TRBV9; 9 nucleotides align to TRBD2. This CDR3 spans 16 amino acids. Losses at the gene ends were 1 base for V and 6 bases for J; bases not matched to a gene: 8. From germline, CDR1 is SGDLS and CDR2 YYNGEE. CDR3 in DNA: TGTGCCAGCAGCGTAAGGAGCGGGGGGCTTATAAACATTCAGTACTTC. As protein: CASSVRSGGLINIQYF.

In its sample, this clone was seen a few times. The chain has TRBV7-9 and TRBJ1-2, with 11 bases lining up with TRBD1. This CDR3 contains 16 residues. The ends lost 7 bases at V and 6 bases at J; junction bases unmatched: 13. The germline gives CDR1 SEHNR, CDR2 FQNEAQ (reference sequence). This CDR3 is CASIPLRTGGFDGYTF. The CDR3 DNA sequence: TGTGCCAGCATCCCCCTCCGGACAGGGGGCTTTGATGGCTACACCTTC.

The V and J genes are TRBV6-5 and TRBJ1-2, with D possibly matching TRBD1 (5 bases). CDR3 length: 13 residues. Germline CDR1 reads MNHEY; CDR2 reads SVGAGI. Trimming cost V 4 bases and J 8 bases, with 14 bases left between them. For the CDR3, the DNA is TGTGCCAGCAGTTTACTCCGGGGGGAAGGCTACACCTTC. This translates into CASSLLRGEGYTF.

The rearrangement links TRBV10-2 to TRBJ1-1; 8 nucleotides agree with TRBD1. The CDR3 is 16 residues long. The germline V gene encodes CDR1 WSHSY and CDR2 SAAADI. Losses at the gene ends were 0 bases for V and 6 bases for J; bases not matched to a gene: 9. CDR3 coding DNA: TGCGCCAGCAGTGAGTCAATGCGGACAGGGACGGCTGAAGCTTTCTTT. Translation gives CASSESMRTGTAEAFF.

V is TRBV7-9 and J is TRBJ1-2, with 9 bases fitting TRBD1. The CDR3 length is 14 residues. Germline V gene lookup returns CDR1 SEHNR and CDR2 FQNEAQ (reference sequence). V lost 1 base to trimming and J lost 8 bases; unmatched junction nucleotides: 5. Here the CDR3 reads CASSLGRDREGYTF. The CDR3 DNA reads TGTGCCAGCAGCTTAGGGAGGGACAGGGAAGGCTACACCTTC.